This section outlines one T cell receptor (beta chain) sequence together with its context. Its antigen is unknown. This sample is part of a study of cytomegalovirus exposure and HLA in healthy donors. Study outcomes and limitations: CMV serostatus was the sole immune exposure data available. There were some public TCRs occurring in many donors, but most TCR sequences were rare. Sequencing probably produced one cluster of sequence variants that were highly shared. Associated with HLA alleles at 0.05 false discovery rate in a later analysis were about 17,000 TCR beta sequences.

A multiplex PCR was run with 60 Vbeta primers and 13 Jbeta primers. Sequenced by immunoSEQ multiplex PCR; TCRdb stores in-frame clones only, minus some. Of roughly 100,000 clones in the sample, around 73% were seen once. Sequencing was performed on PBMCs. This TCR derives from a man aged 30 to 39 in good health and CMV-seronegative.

CDR3 in amino acids: CASSPGQINQPQHF. The DNA of the CDR3 is TGTGCCAGCTCACCTGGCCAGATCAATCAGCCCCAGCATTTT. The chain uses TRBV18 and TRBJ1-5, with D uncertain. This CDR3 has 14 amino acids. Deletions cut 3 bases from V and 3 bases from J, with 9 bases between. Germline assignment: CDR1 KGHSH and CDR2 LQKENI.